This T cell receptor (beta chain) is drawn from a study of blood T cells in healthy people across ages. Study observations and caveats: Observed TCR beta diversity per million T cells went down as age went up. This fall followed a roughly linear course with age. Naive T cell percentage by flow cytometry tracked strongly with beta diversity.

Primers used in a second PCR of roughly 6 to 12 cycles were a sample-barcoded 5' primer and a J-beta primer mix. Researchers report that a template-switch adaptor with 12 random nucleotides tagged each cDNA molecule. TCRdb re-analysed the 5' RACE reads in MiXCR, keeping a single row per CDR3 protein. The sample gives hundreds of thousands of distinct CDR3 sequences, about 56% of which show up once; roughly 24% is in the top ten. In germline, CDR1 is SGHRS, CDR2 YFSETQ. Losses at the gene ends were 4 bases for V and 6 bases for J; bases not matched to a gene: 6. CDR3 length: 15 residues. Points on this clonotype: Its antigen remains unknown.

Sequencing was carried out using blood. The chain recombines TRBV5-1 with TRBJ1-4; 10 positions agree with TRBD1. The sequence was collected from a man aged 35 to 55 in good health. The CDR3 bases are TGCGCCAGCAGCCCCGGGACAGGGGAACATGAAAAACTGTTTTTT. Encoded protein: CASSPGTGEHEKLFF.